This T cell receptor beta chain stems from a study of control samples from healthy donors and cancer patients. V lost 4 bases, J lost 7 bases, and 14 bases lay in between. The CDR3 runs 15 residues. Germline V gene lookup returns CDR1 MNHNY and CDR2 SVGAGI (reference sequence). Produced via immunoSEQ multiplex PCR; TCRdb's table is partial and in-frame only. The sample consists of under 150,000 clones, approximately 91% of them appearing once. This sequence originates from a woman aged 30 to 39 in good health. Sequencing used blood. The V and J genes are TRBV6-6 and TRBJ1-6; D is possibly TRBD1 (6 bases). The CDR3 is CASSSVRQGNSPLHF. DNA for the CDR3: TGTGCCAGCAGTTCTGTCAGGCAGGGGAATTCACCCCTCCACTTT.